This T cell receptor (beta chain) was retrieved from a study of CD8 T cells in ankylosing spondylitis. This clonotype has just a few counts. TCRdb redid the calling of the 5' RACE reads with MiXCR, one entry per CDR3 protein. The sample yields about 200,000 distinct CDR3 sequences, 9.5% to 15% seen once. The V segment lost 9 bases and the J segment 4 bases; nucleotides outside the gene matches: 7. Germline V gene sequence: CDR1 MNHEY, CDR2 SVGAGI. The CDR3 is made up of 13 amino acids. This chain uses TRBV6-5 with TRBJ2-3; 7 bases align to TRBD2. The sample comprised blood, either unsorted or a sorted T cell fraction (not recorded which). The receptor's source is a male donor with ankylosing spondylitis or in good health (not recorded which). CDR3 sequence reads: CASRRENPDTQYF. CDR3 nucleotides: TGTGCCAGTCGGCGGGAGAACCCAGATACGCAGTATTTT.